The 2 T cell receptor beta chains reported below all come from one sample, sequenced in a study of shared clonotypes between healthy human individuals (dated by TCRdb to the early 2020s). Libraries were built with the immunoSEQ multiplex PCR assay. TCRdb took this table from immuneACCESS and kept in-frame rearrangements with V and J called. Such tables lack part of the clones; where checked against another copy, unresolved V genes explain under half of the gap, and the rest is unexplained. The sample yields 1.6 million or so clones; about 96% were counted once. Approximately 1% of the sample is held by the ten biggest clonotypes. Input material: naive CD4+ T cells sorted from blood. The cell subset or site label here, explained by the study, means: CD45RA+ positively selected. The receptors originated from a man aged 25 to 45 in good health.

J is TRBJ2-1 and V is TRBV5-4; 8 bases line up with TRBD2. V gave up 7 bases and J gave up 4 bases; unmatched junction bases: 19. The V gene's germline CDR1 is SGHNT and CDR2 YYREEE (reference sequence). This CDR3 has 18 residues. Written as DNA, the CDR3 is TGTGCCAGCCGGATAAATGGGGGAGCGGGAGTTCCGTACAATGAGCAGTTCTTC. Translating it yields CASRINGGAGVPYNEQFF.

The J gene is TRBJ2-7, the V gene TRBV7-2, with TRBD2 matching 9 bases. V lost 8 bases and J lost 3; bases outside the gene matches: 8. The CDR3 spans 14 residues. Germline V gene lookup returns CDR1 SGHTA and CDR2 FQGNSA. DNA for the CDR3: TGTGCCAGCGGAGCGGGAGGTTTACACTACGAGCAGTACTTC. Its protein product is CASGAGGLHYEQYF. The variable domain in full, completed from reference TRBV7-2 and TRBJ2-7, reads GAGVSQSPSNKVTEKGKDVELRCDPISGHTALYWYRQSLGQGLEFLIYFQGNSAPDKSGLPSDRFSAERTGGSVSTLTIQRTQQEDSAVYLCASGAGGLHYEQYFGPGTRLTVT.